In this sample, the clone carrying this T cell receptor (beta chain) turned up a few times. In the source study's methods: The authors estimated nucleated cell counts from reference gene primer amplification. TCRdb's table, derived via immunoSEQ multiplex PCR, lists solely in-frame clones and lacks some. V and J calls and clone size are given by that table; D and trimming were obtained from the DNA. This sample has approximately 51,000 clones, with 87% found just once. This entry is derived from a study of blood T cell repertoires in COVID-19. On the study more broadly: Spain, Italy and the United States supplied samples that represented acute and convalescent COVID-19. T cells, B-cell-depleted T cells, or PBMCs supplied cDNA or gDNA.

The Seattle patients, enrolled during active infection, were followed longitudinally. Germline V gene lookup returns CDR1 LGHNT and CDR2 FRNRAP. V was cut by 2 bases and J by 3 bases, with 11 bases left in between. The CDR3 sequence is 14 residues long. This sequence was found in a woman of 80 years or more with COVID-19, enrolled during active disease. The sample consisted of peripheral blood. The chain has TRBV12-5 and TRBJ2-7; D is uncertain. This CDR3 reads CASGLTSQIYEQYF. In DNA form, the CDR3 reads TGTGCTAGTGGTTTGACCTCACAGATCTACGAGCAGTACTTC.